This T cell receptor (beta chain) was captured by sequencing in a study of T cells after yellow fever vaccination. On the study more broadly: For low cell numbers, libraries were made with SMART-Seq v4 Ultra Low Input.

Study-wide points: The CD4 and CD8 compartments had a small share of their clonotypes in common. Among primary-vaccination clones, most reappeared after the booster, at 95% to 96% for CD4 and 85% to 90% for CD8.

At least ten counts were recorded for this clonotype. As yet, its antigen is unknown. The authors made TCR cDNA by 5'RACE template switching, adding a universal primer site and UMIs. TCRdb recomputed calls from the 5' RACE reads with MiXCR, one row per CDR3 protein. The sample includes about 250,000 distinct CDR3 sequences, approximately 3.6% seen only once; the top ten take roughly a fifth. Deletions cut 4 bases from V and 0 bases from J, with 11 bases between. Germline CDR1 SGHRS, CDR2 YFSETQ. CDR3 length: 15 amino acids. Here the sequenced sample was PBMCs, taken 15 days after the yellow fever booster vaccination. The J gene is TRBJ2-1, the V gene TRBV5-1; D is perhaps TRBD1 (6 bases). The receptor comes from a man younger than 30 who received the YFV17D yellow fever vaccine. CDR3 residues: CASSKGDGSYNEQFF. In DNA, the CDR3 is TGCGCCAGCAGCAAGGGGGACGGCTCCTACAATGAGCAGTTCTTC.